This TCR beta chain appears in the sequencing data of a study of blood T cell repertoires in COVID-19. The wider study: From the United States, Italy and Spain came samples of acute and convalescent COVID-19.

The CDR3 loop spans 13 amino acids. Germline CDR1 and CDR2: KGHSH and LQKENI. The V and J ends lost 0 bases and 5 bases respectively, with 7 bases between them. TCRdb's copy holds only in-frame clones and misses some; the assay was immunoSEQ multiplex PCR. Of 200,000 to 250,000 clones in the sample, 75% to 85% were seen once. This clonotype was sampled from a middle-aged man with active or convalescent COVID-19. Sequenced material: peripheral blood. The chain joins TRBV18 to TRBJ1-2; D gene uncertain. The CDR3, as DNA: TGTGCCAGCTCACCACCGGAGCAGTATGGCTACACCTTC. Its protein product is CASSPPEQYGYTF.